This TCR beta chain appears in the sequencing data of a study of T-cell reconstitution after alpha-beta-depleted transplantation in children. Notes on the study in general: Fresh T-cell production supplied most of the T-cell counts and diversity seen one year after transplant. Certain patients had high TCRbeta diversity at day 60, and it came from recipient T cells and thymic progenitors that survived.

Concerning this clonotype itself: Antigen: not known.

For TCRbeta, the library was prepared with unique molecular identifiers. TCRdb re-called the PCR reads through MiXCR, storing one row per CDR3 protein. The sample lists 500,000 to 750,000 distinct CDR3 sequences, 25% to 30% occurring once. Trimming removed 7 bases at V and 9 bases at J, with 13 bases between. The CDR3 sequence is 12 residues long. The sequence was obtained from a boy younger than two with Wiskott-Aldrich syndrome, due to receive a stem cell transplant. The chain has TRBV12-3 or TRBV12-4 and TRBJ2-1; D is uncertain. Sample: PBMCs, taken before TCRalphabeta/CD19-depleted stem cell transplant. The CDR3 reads CASNDLGGEQFF. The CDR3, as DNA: TGTGCCAGCAATGACCTGGGTGGTGAGCAGTTCTTC.